This T cell receptor beta chain was identified during a study of shared clonotypes between healthy human individuals. CDR1 is SNHLY and CDR2 is FYNNEI in the germline V gene. The CDR3 extends over 14 amino acids. J lost 4 bases, V lost 6 bases, and 4 bases had no gene match. The repertoire was sequenced with immunoSEQ multiplex PCR; TCRdb's copy has only in-frame clones and lacks some. Of about 230,000 clones in the sample, 60% to 70% were seen once. This TCR derives from a young man in good health. Sequenced: memory CD4+ T cells sorted from blood. Stated subset: CD45RA-negative fraction. The rearrangement links TRBV2 to TRBJ2-3, with 10 bases matching TRBD1. CDR3 DNA: TGTGCCAGCAGACCGACAGGGGGCTCAGATACGCAGTATTTT. This encodes CASRPTGGSDTQYF.